The T cell receptor (beta chain) described here comes from a study of cytomegalovirus exposure and HLA in healthy donors. Broader study findings: The study reported that TCR beta sequences accurately predicted HLA-A and HLA-B alleles in most subjects. The authors later found TCR association rates varying by HLA locus, with DRB1 most and HLA-C fewest.

This clone was seen only a few times. Antigen specificity is unknown. 60 Vbeta and 13 Jbeta primers were used in PCR. TCRdb keeps only in-frame clones here, not all; method: immunoSEQ multiplex PCR. The profile shows approximately 120,000 clones, under 90% of them singletons. The donors comprised healthy bone marrow donors. The source is a woman aged 25 to 39 in good health and CMV-seronegative. Sequenced sample: PBMCs.

In nucleotides, the CDR3 is TGTGCCAGCAGCCAGGGGTATCCCTCTGACTACGAGCAGTACTTC. Encoded protein: CASSQGYPSDYEQYF. V gene TRBV6-5 combines with J gene TRBJ2-7, with D maybe TRBD1 (6 bases). CDR1 and CDR2 from the germline V gene are MNHEY and SVGAGI. The ends were cut back, 6 bases at V and 3 bases at J, with 18 bases in the middle. CDR3 length: 15 residues.